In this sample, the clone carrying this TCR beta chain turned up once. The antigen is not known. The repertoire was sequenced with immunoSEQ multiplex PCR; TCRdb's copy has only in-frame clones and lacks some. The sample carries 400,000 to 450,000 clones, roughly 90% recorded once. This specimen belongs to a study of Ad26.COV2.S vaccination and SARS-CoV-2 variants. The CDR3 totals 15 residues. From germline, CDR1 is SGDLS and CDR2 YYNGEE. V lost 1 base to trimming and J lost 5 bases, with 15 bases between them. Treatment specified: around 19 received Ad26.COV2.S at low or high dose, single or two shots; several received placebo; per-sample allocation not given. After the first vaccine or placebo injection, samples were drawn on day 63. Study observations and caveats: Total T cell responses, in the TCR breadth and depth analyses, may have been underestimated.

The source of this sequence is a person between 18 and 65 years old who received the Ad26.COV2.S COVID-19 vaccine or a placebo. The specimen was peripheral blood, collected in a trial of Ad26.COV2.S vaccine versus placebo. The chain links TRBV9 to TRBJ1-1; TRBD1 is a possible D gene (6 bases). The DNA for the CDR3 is TGTGCCAGCAGCGTATCAGGGGCCGAGGGGACTGAAGCTTTCTTT. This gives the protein CASSVSGAEGTEAFF.